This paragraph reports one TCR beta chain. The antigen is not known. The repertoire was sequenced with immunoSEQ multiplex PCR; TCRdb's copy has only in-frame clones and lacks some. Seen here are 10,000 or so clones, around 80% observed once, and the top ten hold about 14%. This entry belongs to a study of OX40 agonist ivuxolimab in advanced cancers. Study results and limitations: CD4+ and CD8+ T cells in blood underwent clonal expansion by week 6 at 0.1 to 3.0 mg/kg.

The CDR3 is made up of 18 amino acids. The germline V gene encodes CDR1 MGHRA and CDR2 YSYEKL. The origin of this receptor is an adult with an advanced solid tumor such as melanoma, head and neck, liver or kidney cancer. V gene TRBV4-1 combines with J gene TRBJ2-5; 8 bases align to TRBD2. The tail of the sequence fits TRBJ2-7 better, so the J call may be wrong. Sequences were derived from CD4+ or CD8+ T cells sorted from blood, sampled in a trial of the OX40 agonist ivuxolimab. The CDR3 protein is CASSQEASGPTLLYEQYF. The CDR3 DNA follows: TGCGCCAGCAGCCAAGAGGCTAGCGGGCCTACTCTACTCTACGAGCAGTACTTC.